A selection of T cell receptor beta chains follows, all from one sample in a study of T cell repertoires in cytomegalovirus infection. Their antigens are not known. TCRdb reprocessed the reads via MiXCR and lists one record per CDR3 protein. The repertoire holds about 830,000 distinct CDR3 sequences, with less than 35% as singletons. The sequencing here drew on cultured CD8+ T cells from PBMCs, taken from culture after CMV antigen stimulation. The origin of the receptors is a human donor in good health (CMV status not recorded). Some clones in this sample may be carry-over from other donors' samples. The CDR3 runs from the conserved cysteine through the conserved F or W. D genes are given only for firm matches. The listing skips clone size in some rows; elsewhere it reads once, few, many or a size class.

>TRBJ2-1|-|-|TRBV5-6
TGTGCCAGCAGCAGTTCCGGGATGGGTAGAGATGAGCAGTTCTTC
CASSSSGMGRDEQFF
>TRBJ2-3|-|-|TRBV27
TGTGCCAGCAGGCGCGAAATGGATACGCAGTATTTT
CASRREMDTQYF
>TRBJ1-2|TRBD1|once|TRBV15
TGTGCCACCAGCAGAGCCTCAACAGGGGCAGGCTCCACCTTC
CATSRASTGAGSTF
>TRBJ1-1|-|-|TRBV18
TGTGCCAGCTCACCCGCATACACTGAAGCTTTCTTT
CASSPAYTEAFF
>TRBJ2-5|TRBD1|-|TRBV7-8
TGTGCCAGCAGCTTCGGACAGGGGGCGCGGGAGACCCAGTACTTC
CASSFGQGARETQYF
>TRBJ2-5|-|-|TRBV27
TGTGCCAGCAGTTTAGGATCCAGGACCCAAGAGACCCAGTACTTC
CASSLGSRTQETQYF
>TRBJ2-1|TRBD1|few|TRBV4-1
TGCGCCAGCAGCCAAGGGATATTGACAGGGGCCACTACAAACTACAATGAGCAGTTCTTC
CASSQGILTGATTNYNEQFF
>TRBJ2-3|TRBD2|-|TRBV4-3
TGCGCCAGCAGCCGCAACCGGGGGGGCGGGGATACGCAGTATTTT
CASSRNRGGGDTQYF
>TRBJ1-3|TRBD1|many|TRBV7-8
TGTGCCAGCAAACCGGGGACAGGGGTGGCAGGAAACACCATATATTTT
CASKPGTGVAGNTIYF
>TRBJ2-2|TRBD1|few|TRBV7-6
TGTGCCAGCAGCTTAGCGTTTGGGACAGCGAACACCGGGGAGCTGTTTTTT
CASSLAFGTANTGELFF
>TRBJ1-4|-|-|TRBV4-1
TGCGCCAGCAGCCAAGTCTTTGGACAGATTAATGAAAAACTGTTTTTT
CASSQVFGQINEKLFF
>TRBJ1-4|TRBD1|-|TRBV28
TGTGCCAGCAGTTTAGTCACCGGGACAGGGGCAGAAAAACTGTTTTTT
CASSLVTGTGAEKLFF
>TRBJ1-1|-|-|TRBV25-1
TGTGCCAACAGTCCTAGTGTACAAAACACTGAAGCTTTCTTT
CANSPSVQNTEAFF
>TRBJ2-3|TRBD1|-|TRBV6-1
TGTGCCAGCAGTGAGGGGACAGGGGACCTAGATACGCAGTATTTT
CASSEGTGDLDTQYF
>TRBJ1-1|-|-|TRBV7-9
TGTGCCAGCAGCACACAACCGATAGTGAACACTGAAGCTTTCTTT
CASSTQPIVNTEAFF
>TRBJ2-5|-|few|TRBV7-6
TGTGCCAGCAGCCCCGAGGATGCCCAGTACTTC
CASSPEDAQYF
>TRBJ1-6|TRBD1|many|TRBV11-1
TGTGCCAGCAGCATCGCCGGGACAGGGCTGACACCCCTCCACTTT
CASSIAGTGLTPLHF
>TRBJ2-5|TRBD2|few|TRBV10-3
TGTGCCATCAGTGAGGGACTAGCGGAGACCCAGTACTTC
CAISEGLAETQYF
>TRBJ2-3|-|-|TRBV4-3
TGCGCCAGCAGCCAGGCCTGGAACACAGATACGCAGTATTTT
CASSQAWNTDTQYF
>TRBJ2-1|-|-|TRBV6-4
TGTGCCAGCAGTGACTCTAGCAACCCCTACAATGAGCAGTTCTTC
CASSDSSNPYNEQFF
>TRBJ1-3|-|many|TRBV7-9
TGTGCCAGCAGCTTAGCGTTCTCTGGAAACACCATATATTTT
CASSLAFSGNTIYF
>TRBJ2-7|TRBD1|many|TRBV7-2
TGTGCCAGCAGCTTAGGTCCAGGGGGCTACGAGCAGTACTTC
CASSLGPGGYEQYF
>TRBJ2-7|-|-|TRBV11-2
TGTGCCAGCAGCCCCCGGGTGGGTTCCGAGCAGTACTTC
CASSPRVGSEQYF
>TRBJ2-1|TRBD1|few|TRBV10-2
TGCGCCAGCAGTGAGAGTGACAGGGCGAAAGAGCAGTTCTTC
CASSESDRAKEQFF
>TRBJ1-2|TRBD1|many|TRBV29-1
TGCAGCGTTGAGGCAGGGGGTTATGGCTACACCTTC
CSVEAGGYGYTF
>TRBJ1-1|TRBD1|once|TRBV7-9
TGTGCCAGCAGCTTCCCTGCCCTAGGGGGCAGTGAAGCTTTCTTT
CASSFPALGGSEAFF
>TRBJ1-2|-|many|TRBV15
TGTGCCGCCCAGAGGAAGGAGGCGGGTAACTATGGCTACACCTTC
CAAQRKEAGNYGYTF
>TRBJ1-3|-|-|TRBV10-3
TGTGCCATCAGAGCAGGGATGGATGGAAACACCATATATTTT
CAIRAGMDGNTIYF
>TRBJ2-7|-|many|TRBV7-6
TGTGCCAGCAGCACCTCTCAACTAGTGCACGAGCAGTACTTC
CASSTSQLVHEQYF
>TRBJ1-1|-|-|TRBV7-2
TGTGCCAGCACCCCCGGGTTCGAGAACACTGAAGCTTTCTTT
CASTPGFENTEAFF
>TRBJ2-3|TRBD2|-|TRBV27
TGTGCCAGCAGTCCTCCGGGACTAGCGGGGAGCGCAGATACGCAGTATTTT
CASSPPGLAGSADTQYF
>TRBJ1-1|-|few|TRBV6-5
TGTGCCAGCAGTTACTTCGGGGCCGGGCGGTACACTGAAGCTTTCTTT
CASSYFGAGRYTEAFF
>TRBJ1-1|-|few|TRBV9
TGTGCCAGCAGCGTAGAGGCGGGGAACACTGAAGCTTTCTTT
CASSVEAGNTEAFF
>TRBJ1-4|-|many|TRBV7-9
TGTGCCAGCAGCTTAGCCGGCGGTATAACTGCAACTAATGAAAAACTGTTTTTT
CASSLAGGITATNEKLFF
>TRBJ2-1|-|-|TRBV20-1
TGCAGTGCTAGACTGGAACTTGAGCAGTTCTTC
CSARLELEQFF
>TRBJ1-1|-|-|TRBV2
TGTGCCAGCAGTCGGGGAGGTGACAGGATGAACACTGAAGCTTTCTTT
CASSRGGDRMNTEAFF
>TRBJ1-5|TRBD1|many|TRBV7-8
TGTGCCAGCACCGACAGGGACATCAATCAGCCCCAGCATTTT
CASTDRDINQPQHF
>TRBJ2-7|-|few|TRBV12-3/TRBV12-4
TGTGCCAGCAGTCGGTGGGGAGCTTTAAGCTCCTACGAGCAGTACTTC
CASSRWGALSSYEQYF
>TRBJ1-1|TRBD1|-|TRBV7-9
TGTGTCAGCGCTACGGAGGGGGCCGTGATCACTGAAGCTTTCTTT
CVSATEGAVITEAFF
>TRBJ2-5|TRBD2|-|TRBV4-1
TGCGCCAGCAGCCAGGTGACTAGCGGACAAGAGACCCAGTACTTC
CASSQVTSGQETQYF
>TRBJ1-2|-|-|TRBV12-3/TRBV12-4
TGTGCCATCCAGCGGGTCTATGGCTACACCTTC
CAIQRVYGYTF
>TRBJ2-3|-|-|TRBV29-1
TGCAGCGTTGAAATGGACTCCCGTACCACAGATACGCAGTATTTT
CSVEMDSRTTDTQYF
>TRBJ1-2|TRBD1|-|TRBV12-3/TRBV12-4
TGTGCCAGCAGTCAGGGGACAGGGAATGGCTACACCTTC
CASSQGTGNGYTF
>TRBJ1-1|-|-|TRBV20-1
TGCAGTGCCTCGGTGTGGGGACACCGGAACACTGAAGCTTTCTTT
CSASVWGHRNTEAFF
>TRBJ2-3|TRBD1|-|TRBV2
TGTGCCAGCAGTGGAGCTGACAGGGGGCCGATCACAGATACGCAGTATTTT
CASSGADRGPITDTQYF
>TRBJ2-3|-|-|TRBV5-5
TGTGCCAGCAGCTCGGGGGTTTTAACGGATACGCAGTATTTT
CASSSGVLTDTQYF
>TRBJ1-1|-|-|TRBV3-1
TGTGCCAGCAGCCATACTGGGGCCCCGGGGTTTCTTGAAGCTTTCTTT
CASSHTGAPGFLEAFF
>TRBJ2-5|-|-|TRBV6-5
TGTGCCAGCAGTTACACGCGCGGGTTCCAAGAGACCCAGTACTTC
CASSYTRGFQETQYF
>TRBJ1-5|-|few|TRBV5-4
TGTGCCAGCAGCTCAGGTCCAGGGACTAATCAGCCCCAGCATTTT
CASSSGPGTNQPQHF
>TRBJ1-1|-|-|TRBV5-4
TGTGCCAGCAGCTTGGAGGGCGATAGGGCTTTCTTT
CASSLEGDRAFF
>TRBJ2-1|-|-|TRBV15
TGTGCCACCAGCAGAGATGGGTTAGCGGTAAGGAATGAGCAGTTCTTC
CATSRDGLAVRNEQFF
>TRBJ2-5|TRBD2|-|TRBV6-5
TGTGCCAGCAGTTACGGGTATAGCGGGGTCCAAGAGACCCAGTACTTC
CASSYGYSGVQETQYF
>TRBJ2-7|-|-|TRBV6-1
TGTGCCAGCAGTGAAGCAGAGGTGGGCTACGAGCAGTACTTC
CASSEAEVGYEQYF
>TRBJ2-7|TRBD1|-|TRBV15
TGTGCCACCAACAATCCGGCTGACAGGGGTACCTACGAGCAGTACTTC
CATNNPADRGTYEQYF
>TRBJ1-1|-|-|TRBV19
TGTGCCAGTAGTATTAGTCTCACCTTTGAAGCTTTCTTT
CASSISLTFEAFF